Below are 9 T cell receptor beta chains sequenced from a single sample in a study of T cell responses to AZD1222 COVID-19 vaccine. Only in-frame clones appear in the TCRdb table, and some are missing; sequencing was by immunoSEQ multiplex PCR. This sample has approximately 140,000 clones, with around 94% found just once. The input for sequencing was peripheral blood, taken 28 days after the second AZD1222 dose. Source of these receptors: an adult who received the AZD1222 COVID-19 vaccine.

The chain uses TRBV5-1 and TRBJ2-3; D is perhaps TRBD1 or TRBD2 (6 bases each). Between the trimmed V and J ends, which lost 4 bases and 3 bases, there was a span of 15 bases. Germline CDR1 and CDR2: SGHRS and YFSETQ. The CDR3 covers 15 residues. In DNA form, the CDR3 reads TGCGCCAGCAGCCCTAAAGGGGGGCTGACAGATACGCAGTATTTT. As protein: CASSPKGGLTDTQYF. The whole variable domain, filled in from reference TRBV5-1 and TRBJ2-3, reads KAGVTQTPRYLIKTRGQQVTLSCSPISGHRSVSWYQQTPGQGLQFLFEYFSETQRNKGNFPGRFSGRQFSNSRSEMNVSTLELGDSALYLCASSPKGGLTDTQYFGPGTRLTVL.

The J gene is TRBJ1-1, the V gene TRBV9; D might be TRBD1 (6 bases). CDR1 and CDR2 (germline): SGDLS, YYNGEE. V was trimmed by 4 bases and J by 5 bases, leaving 12 bases between them. The CDR3 is 13 amino acids. CDR3 DNA: TGTGCCAGCAGCACGACCGGGACAACTGAAGCTTTCTTT. Protein product: CASSTTGTTEAFF.

V usage is TRBV5-1 and J usage is TRBJ2-1; 10 bases agree with TRBD1. V trimming: 5 bases; J trimming: 8 bases; junction bases outside the gene matches: 1. Germline loops: CDR1 SGHRS, CDR2 YFSETQ. The CDR3 loop spans 12 amino acids. CDR3 sequence reads: CASRTGGDEQFF. The CDR3 coding sequence is TGCGCCAGCAGGACAGGGGGCGATGAGCAGTTCTTC.

This chain uses TRBV2 with TRBJ1-1; TRBD1 matches at 8 bases. J lost 2 bases, V lost 6 bases, and 17 bases had no gene match. The CDR3 has 18 amino acids. Germline V gives CDR1 SNHLY, CDR2 FYNNEI. The CDR3 region is CASRISGQGGRLNTEAFF. Written as DNA, the CDR3 is TGTGCCAGCAGAATATCCGGACAGGGAGGAAGACTTAACACTGAAGCTTTCTTT.

Of note for this clone: The sample has other DNA sequences that encode this CDR3 too. The V and J genes are TRBV7-2 and TRBJ1-5; 7 bases match TRBD1. Germline assignment: CDR1 SGHTA and CDR2 FQGNSA. This CDR3 region has 14 residues. V trimming: 5 bases; J trimming: 4 bases; junction bases outside the gene matches: 5. DNA for the CDR3: TGTGCCAGCAGCCGGACAGGTTTTAATCAGCCCCAGCATTTT. Translation gives CASSRTGFNQPQHF. Full variable domain (missing parts from reference TRBV7-2 and TRBJ1-5): GAGVSQSPSNKVTEKGKDVELRCDPISGHTALYWYRQSLGQGLEFLIYFQGNSAPDKSGLPSDRFSAERTGGSVSTLTIQRTQQEDSAVYLCASSRTGFNQPQHFGDGTRLSIL.

Note on this clone: The junction differs from germline at one of its ends, possibly a read error. The chain uses TRBV19 and TRBJ2-4; maybe TRBD2 (7 bases). Per germline, CDR1 LNHDA and CDR2 SQIVND (reference sequence). The CDR3 extends over 13 amino acids. CDR3 sequence reads: CARRGGDGKPTYF. In DNA form, the CDR3 reads TGTGCCCGTAGGGGGGGGGATGGCAAGCCGACGTACTTC. Together with reference TRBV19 and TRBJ2-4, the CDR3 gives the full variable domain: DGGITQSPKYLFRKEGQNVTLSCEQNLNHDAMYWYRQDPGQGLRLIYYSQIVNDFQKGDIAEGYSVSREKKESFPLTVTSAQKNPTAFYLCARRGGDGKPTYFGAGTRLSVL.

In its sample, this clone was seen a few times. The genes are TRBV5-1 and TRBJ2-7, with D perhaps TRBD1 (6 bases). The CDR3 has 14 amino acids. CDR1 and CDR2 (germline): SGHRS, YFSETQ. Between the trimmed V and J ends, which lost 1 base and 1 base, there was a span of 9 bases. As DNA, the CDR3 is TGCGCCAGCAGCTTGACAGGGACGTCCTACGAGCAGTACGTC. It specifies CASSLTGTSYEQYV.

The chain recombines TRBV7-6 with TRBJ2-2; 11 bases are a match to TRBD1. V was pared by 1 base and J by 7 bases, with 8 bases of the junction left unmatched. The CDR3 spans 17 residues. Germline CDR1 SGHVS, CDR2 FNYEAQ. CDR3 DNA: TGTGCCAGCAGCTTAGAGCCTGGGACAGGGGGTTTCGGGGAGCTGTTTTTT. Protein sequence: CASSLEPGTGGFGELFF.

This chain joins TRBV7-9 and TRBJ2-7; D not certain. In germline, CDR1 is SEHNR, CDR2 FQNEAQ (reference sequence). The CDR3 sequence is 12 residues long. V lost 4 bases and J lost 3, with 7 bases in between. The CDR3 DNA reads TGTGCCAGCAGCTCAACTCGCTACGAGCAGTACTTC. Translating gives CASSSTRYEQYF.